The source of this TCR beta chain is a study of identical twins. General study results and limits: There were fewer insertions in abundant cord blood beta clonotypes, but memory repertoires showed no such pattern. Alpha sequences out of frame and shared by twins had excess low generation probability.

To note about this clonotype: Antigen unknown.

TCRdb fed the 5' RACE reads into MiXCR, producing one record per CDR3 protein. Among some 500,000 distinct CDR3 sequences listed, less than 25% were seen once. V shed 0 bases and J shed 10 bases, with 10 bases lying between them. The CDR3 consists of 13 residues. Germline V gives CDR1 WNHNN, CDR2 SYGVQD (reference sequence). The same specimen was also included in a second study, on T cells expressing NK-cell markers. That work states: There were a handful of donors in whom these clonotypes also led the CD3+CD56-NKG2C+ fraction. Evidence did not settle whether expanded NKG2C+ T cell clones targeted HCMV.

The chain is built from TRBV10-1 and TRBJ2-1, with D perhaps assigned TRBD1 or TRBD2 (6 bases each). The sequence came from a woman aged 18 to 35 in good health. Source material: CD4+ T cells sorted from blood. The CDR3 loop reads CASSESGGLEQFF. In DNA, the CDR3 is TGCGCCAGCAGTGAGTCTGGGGGGCTAGAGCAGTTCTTC.